The source of this T cell receptor beta chain is a study of robustness of blood B and T cell sequencing (dated by TCRdb to about 2018). Study-level background: The goal of the study was to find out how much peripheral blood is required to reliably describe the TCRbeta and IgG repertoires of an individual. In each of the roughly 9 independently drawn blood samples, both the TCRbeta and the IgG repertoires were quantified. Two replicate TCRbeta cDNA libraries were prepared from one shared RNA pool from a single 10 ml draw, serving as technical replicates.

This clonotype has just one count. Its antigen is currently not known. One end of the junction fails to match germline, which may point to a read error. The CDR3 sequence holds 18 residues, the cysteine and phenylalanine included. Just the 54-base CDR3 DNA is kept, in frame starting at base 1. For CDR1 and CDR2, the germline V gene (reference sequence) lists SEHNR and FQNEAQ. The library came from PCR. The listed sequencing device is Illumina MiSeq. SMARTScribe reverse transcriptase and a 5' template-switch oligo, by which a universal priming site was added, were used for cDNA synthesis. A 12-nucleotide random unique molecular identifier (UMI) was carried by the template-switch oligo, and each cDNA molecule was tagged with this UMI. Chain-specific reverse primers targeted TCRbeta transcripts during reverse transcription. Residual template-switch adapters were removed by uracil DNA glycosylase treatment, and cDNA was purified using a Qiagen MinElute kit. For the first PCR, KAPA HiFi HotStart ReadyMix was used for roughly 23 cycles, with amplification split across four 50 ul reactions containing step-out primers. Before any further amplification, the products of the first-round PCR were gel-purified. Illumina Nextera adapters were attached in a second PCR of around 8 cycles, and the libraries were then purified and pooled. A 50-nucleotide 5' read captured the UMI barcode for each TCRbeta molecule. In the authors' own workflow: Using the MIGEC toolkit, reads were grouped by UMI into consensus reads. Forward and reverse consensus reads were merged with PEAR to produce final reads. A custom decontamination script removed identical UMI-sequence pairs shared across libraries, treating them as cross-sample contamination. MIGMAP, a wrapper around IgBLAST, was used to carry out V(D)J assignment and CDR3 extraction. A TCR clonotype was defined as sharing the same V gene, J gene and CDR3 amino acid sequence, and CDR1 and CDR2 were not sequenced. Clones were called with MiXCR by TCRdb after fastp trimmed the public reads at Q25, and only in-frame beta chains were retained. Each CDR3 protein gets just one entry, which takes the most common genes and DNA from the rows behind it. The V and J calls were determined by TCRdb, not by the authors. This sample is represented by approximately 1,400 distinct CDR3 sequences; 60% to 80% of them were singletons. The top ten constitute 34% of the sample.

Overall study outcomes, separate from this receptor: Evidence of cross-contamination, likely from batch processing, showed up in one pair of TCRbeta libraries, so the UMI-sequence pairs shared by that pair of libraries were removed. The 1,000 most abundant TCRbeta clonotypes from the pooled draws were found in every single 10 ml sample. Pooling tubes did not increase the overlap of rare TCRbeta clonotypes, which implies that much larger blood volumes would be needed to capture rare TCRbeta clonotypes. The TCRbeta rarefaction curves did not fully level off, which suggests under-sequencing or many low-abundance clonotypes. When 3 or 4 tubes (about 28-45 ml blood) were combined, saturation was approached in coverage of the top 10,000 TCRbeta clonotypes. Between the technical replicate libraries, 94.8% of the top 10,000 TCRbeta clonotypes in one library were also present in the other library. Because EDTA tubes had to be fractionated immediately, the use of EDTA tubes in multi-site collections was limited.

mRNA, which captures expressed receptors, was used instead of genomic DNA for quantification of TCRbeta repertoires. Without any cell sorting, leukocytes from the buffy coat were collected into Trizol, and RNA was extracted using the Direct-zol RNA MiniPrep Plus kit. EDTA blood tubes were centrifuged immediately at 4°C to separate plasma, buffy coat and red blood cells. The rearranged segments are TRBV7-9 and TRBJ2-1; matching of 6 bases hints at TRBD1 as the D gene. The sample comprised peripheral blood. This sequence was found in a human donor in good health. Here is the DNA: TGTGTCAGCAGCTTAGAGGACAGCGACCTTTTTCCCTACAATGAGCAGTTCTTC. This codes for CVSSLEDSDLFPYNEQFF. The full variable domain, completed from the reference TRBV7-9 and TRBJ2-1 proteins outside the CDR3, reads DTGVSQNPRHKITKRGQNVTFRCDPISEHNRLYWYRQTLGQGPEFLTYFQNEAQLEKSRLLSDRFSAERPKGSFSTLEIQRTEQGDSAMYLCVSSLEDSDLFPYNEQFFGPGTRLTVL.